A selection of T cell receptor beta chains follows, all from one sample in a study of cytomegalovirus exposure and HLA in healthy donors. The assay was immunoSEQ multiplex PCR, and TCRdb's table has in-frame clones only and misses some. The sample comprises tens of thousands of clones, more than 70% of which are singletons, and 1% to 1.5% rests with the top ten. The sequenced sample consisted of PBMCs. These receptors were taken from a woman aged 18-29 years in good health and CMV-seronegative. Both conserved end residues are part of each CDR3. D genes are given only for firm matches. Size tells how often a clone was seen (once, few, many) or the class of an expanded clone, and some rows leave it out.

j_gene,v_gene,d_gene,abundance,CDR3nt,CDR3aa
TRBJ2-7,TRBV25-1,TRBD2,NA,TGTGCCAGCAGCACTAGCGGGGGGGCTCGGGAGCAGTACTTC,CASSTSGGAREQYF
TRBJ2-3,TRBV5-5,TRBD2,NA,TGTGCCAGCAGCTTGGCAGCGGGAAACACAGATACGCAGTATTTT,CASSLAAGNTDTQYF
TRBJ1-6,TRBV2,NA,NA,TGTGCCAGCCACAGGGAAATATCCTATAATTCACCCCTCCACTTT,CASHREISYNSPLHF
TRBJ1-1,TRBV18,TRBD1,once,TGTGCCAGCTCACCGGGGACAGGGCAAGGGGAAGCTTTCTTT,CASSPGTGQGEAFF
TRBJ1-5,TRBV28,TRBD1,NA,TGTGCCAGCAGTACAGGGGACCATCAGCCCCAGCATTTT,CASSTGDHQPQHF
TRBJ2-1,TRBV27,TRBD2,NA,TGTGCCAGCAGCCGGGACTACCGATTAAGCTCCTACAATGAGCAGTTCTTC,CASSRDYRLSSYNEQFF
TRBJ1-3,TRBV15,NA,NA,TGTGCCACCTCCACGGTGCGGGGAAACACCATATATTTT,CATSTVRGNTIYF
TRBJ2-1,TRBV7-6,TRBD2,NA,TGTGCCAGCAGCCCCGGGGCCGCCAGGCCGGGGGGTGAGCAGTTCTTC,CASSPGAARPGGEQFF
TRBJ2-1,TRBV11-2,TRBD2,NA,TGTGCCAGCAGCCTGATTTTCCGGACTAGCGGGAGAGACAATGAGCAGTTCTTC,CASSLIFRTSGRDNEQFF
TRBJ1-2,TRBV6-5,NA,few,TGTGCCAGCCAAGGGGGACATGGCTACACCTTC,CASQGGHGYTF
TRBJ2-7,TRBV5-4,NA,NA,TGTGCCAGCAGCTTGGGTGGGGAGAGCTCCTACGAGCAGTACTTC,CASSLGGESSYEQYF
TRBJ1-1,TRBV28,TRBD1,NA,TGTGCCAGCAGTTCCGGGACAGGAAACACTGAAGCTTTCTTT,CASSSGTGNTEAFF
TRBJ1-2,TRBV19,NA,NA,TGTGCCAGTAGTATAGATAGAGGCTATGGCTACACCTTC,CASSIDRGYGYTF
TRBJ1-3,TRBV18,TRBD1,NA,TGTGCCAGCTCACGACAGGGGGCGCCTGGAAACACCATATATTTT,CASSRQGAPGNTIYF
TRBJ2-1,TRBV6-1,NA,few,TGTGCCAGCAGTACCGGGGTCTACAATGAGCAGTTCTTC,CASSTGVYNEQFF
TRBJ2-3,TRBV5-4,NA,NA,TGTGCCAGCGGTACAAGCGCTAGCACAGATACGCAGTATTTT,CASGTSASTDTQYF
TRBJ2-1,TRBV7-2,TRBD2,NA,TGTGCCAGCAGCTCCTCTAGCGGAGGCTCCTACAATGAGCAGTTCTTC,CASSSSSGGSYNEQFF
TRBJ1-2,TRBV10-3,NA,NA,TGTGCCATCAGTGAGGCCCGGGACACTACCTATGGCTACACCTTC,CAISEARDTTYGYTF
TRBJ2-1,TRBV7-9,TRBD2,NA,TGTGCCAGCATAAGCGGGAGGGTGGGGGTTTACAATGAGCAGTTCTTC,CASISGRVGVYNEQFF
TRBJ1-1,TRBV11-1,NA,NA,TGTGCCAGCAGCGCCTGGACAGTGAACACTGAAGCTTTCTTT,CASSAWTVNTEAFF
TRBJ2-5,TRBV9,NA,once,TGTGCCAGCAGCGGAGGGGGGGGATCAAAAGAGACCCAGTACTTC,CASSGGGGSKETQYF
TRBJ2-7,TRBV7-2,TRBD2,NA,TGTGCCAGCAGCCAAGGCCAATCCGGGACTAGGTCCTACGAGCAGTACTTC,CASSQGQSGTRSYEQYF
TRBJ1-2,TRBV6-5,NA,NA,TGTGCCAGCAGAAATTATAGAACAGGGAACTATGGCTACACCTTC,CASRNYRTGNYGYTF
TRBJ2-7,TRBV11-2,TRBD1,NA,TGTGCCAGCAGCTTAGACAACGGACAGGGCTACGAGCAGTACTTC,CASSLDNGQGYEQYF
TRBJ2-2,TRBV10-1,TRBD2,NA,TGCGCCAGCAGTGAGTCGGGACTAGCGGGAGGGAAGCTGTTTTTT,CASSESGLAGGKLFF
TRBJ2-7,TRBV19,NA,few,TGTGCCACCCACAATCCCATTCCACCGTACGAGCAGTACTTC,CATHNPIPPYEQYF
TRBJ1-1,TRBV5-1,NA,NA,TGCGCCAGCAGCTTGGAGTCGCAGGGGACTGAAGCTTTCTTT,CASSLESQGTEAFF
TRBJ2-3,TRBV5-1,TRBD1,NA,TGCGCCAGCAGCACCGGACAGGGTGGAGATACGCAGTATTTT,CASSTGQGGDTQYF
TRBJ2-4,TRBV11-2,NA,NA,TGTGCCAGCAGCTTAGATCAGGGGACAAAAAACATTCAGTACTTC,CASSLDQGTKNIQYF
TRBJ2-1,TRBV7-6,TRBD2,NA,TGTGCCAGCAGCAAAGAAGCGGGGGGAGTTGTCAATGAGCAGTTCTTC,CASSKEAGGVVNEQFF
TRBJ1-4,TRBV5-1,NA,NA,TGCGCCAGCAGCTTGGCGGGGGGCGTCAGCCGTAATGAAAAACTGTTTTTT,CASSLAGGVSRNEKLFF
TRBJ2-2,TRBV5-1,TRBD1,once,TGCGCCAGCAGCTGGATATCAGGGGGTCCTAGCACCGGGGAGCTGTTTTTT,CASSWISGGPSTGELFF
TRBJ2-1,TRBV28,TRBD1,few,TGTGCCAGCACCTCTGCCGGACAGGTGAGCTCCTACAATGAGCAGTTCTTC,CASTSAGQVSSYNEQFF
TRBJ1-6,TRBV7-9,NA,NA,TGTGCCAGCAGCCTAACTCCTGGGGCCTCACCCCTCCACTTT,CASSLTPGASPLHF
TRBJ1-5,TRBV4-2,TRBD1,NA,TGTGCCAGCAGCCAGGACAGGGGAGGGCCCCAGCATTTT,CASSQDRGGPQHF
TRBJ2-1,TRBV6-6,NA,NA,TGTGCCAGCAGTTACTCTGGGCTGAATGAGCAGTTCTTC,CASSYSGLNEQFF
TRBJ1-4,TRBV28,NA,NA,TGTGCCAGCACCCCACTACCAGGGCTAGGGGAAAAACTGTTTTTT,CASTPLPGLGEKLFF
TRBJ1-2,TRBV6-1,NA,NA,TGTGCCACCACGGCGGGTGGCAATGGCTACACCTTC,CATTAGGNGYTF
TRBJ1-5,TRBV6-1,NA,NA,TGTGCCAGCAGTGATCGATCGCTTCCAGAAGGCAATCAGCCCCAGCATTTT,CASSDRSLPEGNQPQHF
TRBJ2-5,TRBV2,NA,NA,TGTGCCAGCAGCAACCAAGCGAGGACCCAGTACTTC,CASSNQARTQYF
TRBJ1-1,TRBV7-9,TRBD1,NA,TGTGCCAGCAGCTTAGTAGGACAGGCTTATTTTATGAACACTGAAGCTTTCTTT,CASSLVGQAYFMNTEAFF
TRBJ2-7,TRBV18,NA,NA,TGTGCCAGCTCACCGTCCCAGGGTATCGGCGAGCAGTACTTC,CASSPSQGIGEQYF
TRBJ2-7,TRBV7-2,NA,few,TGTGCCAGCAGCTTAGATGGGCGGGCGACCTACGAGCAGTACTTC,CASSLDGRATYEQYF
TRBJ1-4,TRBV28,NA,NA,TGTGCCAGCAGCCCCGGCGGGGGGCAGGGAGAAAAACTGTTTTTT,CASSPGGGQGEKLFF
TRBJ1-4,TRBV6-5,TRBD1,NA,TGTGCCACCCGGACAGGGACTAATGAAAAACTGTTTTTT,CATRTGTNEKLFF
TRBJ1-1,TRBV7-9,TRBD1,NA,TGTGCCAGCAGCTGGTTAACAGGGGGCAGGGGCACTGAAGCTTTCTTT,CASSWLTGGRGTEAFF